Listed here is a single TCR beta chain. The antigen remains unidentified. MiXCR, applied by TCRdb to the 5' RACE reads, yields one record per CDR3 protein. Counted here are around 550,000 distinct CDR3 sequences, 15% to 20% occurring once; the ten biggest clones make up around an eighth. The data belong to a study of T cells after yellow fever vaccination. The overall study: The fractions with low cell numbers were processed using SMART-Seq v4 Ultra Low Input.

Trimming stripped 2 bases from V and 2 bases from J, with 12 bases between. The germline V gene encodes CDR1 SEHNR and CDR2 FQNEAQ (reference sequence). The CDR3 totals 15 residues. Findings and limits, study-wide: Most clones from primary vaccination were detected again post-booster (roughly 96% CD4, 88% CD8).

The source was PBMCs, collected 15 days after the yellow fever booster vaccination. This rearrangement joins TRBV7-9 to TRBJ2-5; weak D call: TRBD2 (6 bases). This sequence originates from a man aged 25-45 years who received the YFV17D yellow fever vaccine. CDR3 sequence reads: CASSLQRGSQETQYF. The CDR3 nucleotides read TGTGCCAGCAGCTTACAACGGGGGTCTCAAGAGACCCAGTACTTC.